This T cell receptor delta chain is from a study of Vδ1+ human thymocytes. Findings of the study overall: In the thymus, TRG and TRD repertoires looked highly polyclonal with Gaussian CDR3 lengths. Donors shared many TRG clonotypes but few TRD clonotypes.

Sequences come from RNA converted to cDNA by reverse transcription. CDR3 amplicons came from multiplex PCR with pooled V-gene forward and constant-region reverse primers. TCRdb reapplied CATT to the multiplex PCR reads. Seen here are tens of thousands of delta-chain clones, more than 15% observed once, and the top ten hold 0.5%. The table lists this clone with a few counts. Its antigen is unknown. Trimming took 4 bases from V and 6 from J, leaving 27 bases between them. Germline V gene lookup returns CDR1 TSWWSYY and CDR2 QGS. The CDR3 has 18 amino acids. This chain connects TRDV1 to TRDJ1; TRDD3 is a possible D gene (5 bases). This clonotype was obtained from a boy under two years old who had congenital heart surgery. Sequences were obtained from Vdelta1+ gamma-delta thymocytes from the thymus. Indicated subset: FACS-sorted CD3+ TCRalphabeta- TCRVdelta1+ TCRVdelta2- thymocytes. Here the CDR3 reads CALGGTLRHHTVSNKLIF. The CDR3 nucleotides read TGTGCTCTTGGGGGCACGCTTCGACATCATACGGTTTCGAATAAACTCATCTTT.